This T cell receptor beta chain was profiled in a study of cytotoxic CD8 clonotypes in ibrutinib-treated CLL. Overall study context: Response was recorded as partial in approximately 25 patients and complete in 2; at median roughly 70 months, approximately 15 remained remitted and some twelve had progressed. Study-wide results and caveats: Sustained-remission and progressing patients had different sampling times. The clonality went up when patients responded to ibrutinib and dropped back toward baseline at progression. Public clonotypes were rare and shrank or held steady on treatment.

Produced via immunoSEQ multiplex PCR; TCRdb's table is partial and in-frame only. The table has approximately 12,000 clones, about 62% seen once. This clone came up once. Antigen unknown. Trimming cost V 2 bases and J 8 bases, with 10 bases left between them. The CDR3 consists of 12 residues. The germline CDR1 and CDR2 sequences are SGHRS and YFSETQ. Sequenced material: PBMCs, taken before ibrutinib treatment. This sequence originates from a human donor with chronic lymphocytic leukemia. The chain combines TRBV5-1 with TRBJ1-2, with D perhaps matching TRBD1 (6 bases). CDR3 bases: TGCGCCAGCAGCTTAGGACAGACGGGCTACACCTTC. Translation: CASSLGQTGYTF.